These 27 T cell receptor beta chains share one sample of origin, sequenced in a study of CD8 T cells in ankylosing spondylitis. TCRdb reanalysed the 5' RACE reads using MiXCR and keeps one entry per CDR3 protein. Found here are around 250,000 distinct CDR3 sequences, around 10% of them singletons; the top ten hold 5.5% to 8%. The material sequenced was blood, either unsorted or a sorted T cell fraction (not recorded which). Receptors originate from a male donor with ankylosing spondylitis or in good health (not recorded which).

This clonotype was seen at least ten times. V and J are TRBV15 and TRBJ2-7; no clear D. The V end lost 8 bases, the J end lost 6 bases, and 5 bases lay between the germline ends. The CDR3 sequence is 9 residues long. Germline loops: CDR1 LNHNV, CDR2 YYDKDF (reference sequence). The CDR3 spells CATYREQYF. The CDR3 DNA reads TGTGCCACCTATCGCGAGCAGTACTTC.

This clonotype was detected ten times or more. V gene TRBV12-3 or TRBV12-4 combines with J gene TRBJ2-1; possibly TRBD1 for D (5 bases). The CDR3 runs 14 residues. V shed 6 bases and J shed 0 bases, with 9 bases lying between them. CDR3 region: CASSHRSSYNEQFF. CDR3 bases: TGTGCCAGCAGCCACAGGAGCTCCTACAATGAGCAGTTCTTC.

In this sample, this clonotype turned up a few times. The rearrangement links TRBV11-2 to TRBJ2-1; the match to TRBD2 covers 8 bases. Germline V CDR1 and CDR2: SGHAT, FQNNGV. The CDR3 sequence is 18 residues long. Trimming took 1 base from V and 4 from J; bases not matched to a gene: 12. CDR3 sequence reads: CASSLVDLRGGRYNEQFF. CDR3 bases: TGTGCCAGCAGCTTAGTAGACCTTCGGGGCGGGAGGTACAATGAGCAGTTCTTC.

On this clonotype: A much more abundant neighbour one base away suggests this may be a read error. The DNA of the CDR3 is TGTGCCAGCTGCTCCCAGGGTGTAACCGGGGAGCTGGTTTTT. Its protein product is CASCSQGVTGELVF. V is TRBV12-3 or TRBV12-4 and J is TRBJ2-2; possibly TRBD1 or TRBD2 for D (5 bases each). The CDR3 is 14 residues long.

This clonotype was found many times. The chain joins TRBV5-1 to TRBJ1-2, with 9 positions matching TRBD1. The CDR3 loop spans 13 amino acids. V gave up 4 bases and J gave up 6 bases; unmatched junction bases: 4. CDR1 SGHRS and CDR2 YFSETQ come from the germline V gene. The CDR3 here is CASSQDRGDGYTF. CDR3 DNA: TGCGCCAGCAGCCAAGACAGGGGGGATGGCTACACCTTC.

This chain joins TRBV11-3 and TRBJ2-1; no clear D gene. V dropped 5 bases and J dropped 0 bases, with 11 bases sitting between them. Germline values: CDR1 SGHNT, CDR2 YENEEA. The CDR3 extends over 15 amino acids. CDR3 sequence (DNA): TGTGCCAGCAGCATTAGGCCCGACTCCTACAATGAGCAGTTCTTC. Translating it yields CASSIRPDSYNEQFF. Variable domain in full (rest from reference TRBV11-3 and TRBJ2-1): EAGVVQSPRYKIIEKKQPVAFWCNPISGHNTLYWYLQNLGQGPELLIRYENEEAVDDSQLPKDRFSAERLKGVDSTLKIQPAELGDSAVYLCASSIRPDSYNEQFFGPGTRLTVL.

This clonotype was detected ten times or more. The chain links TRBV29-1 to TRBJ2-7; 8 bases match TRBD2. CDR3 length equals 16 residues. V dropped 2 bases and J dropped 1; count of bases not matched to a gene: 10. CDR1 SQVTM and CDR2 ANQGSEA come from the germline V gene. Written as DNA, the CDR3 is TGCAGCGTTGAACTAGCGGGTACTATACATTCCTACGAGCAGTACTTC. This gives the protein CSVELAGTIHSYEQYF.

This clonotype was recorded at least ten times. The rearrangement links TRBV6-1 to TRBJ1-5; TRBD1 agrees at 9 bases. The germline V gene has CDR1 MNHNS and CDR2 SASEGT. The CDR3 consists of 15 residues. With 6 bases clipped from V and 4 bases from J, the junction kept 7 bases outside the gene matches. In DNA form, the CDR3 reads TGTGCCAGCAGCTTCACAGGGGGCGTTAATCAGCCCCAGCATTTT. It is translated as CASSFTGGVNQPQHF.

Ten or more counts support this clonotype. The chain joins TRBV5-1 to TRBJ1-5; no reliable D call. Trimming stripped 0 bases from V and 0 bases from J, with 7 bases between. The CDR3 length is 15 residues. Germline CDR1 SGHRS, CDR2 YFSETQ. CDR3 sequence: CASSLEGYSNQPQHF. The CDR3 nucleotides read TGCGCCAGCAGCTTGGAGGGTTATAGCAATCAGCCCCAGCATTTT.

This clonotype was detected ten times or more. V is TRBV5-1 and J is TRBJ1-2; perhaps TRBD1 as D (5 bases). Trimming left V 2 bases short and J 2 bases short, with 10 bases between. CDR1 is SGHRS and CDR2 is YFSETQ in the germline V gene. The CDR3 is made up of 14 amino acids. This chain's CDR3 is CASSFDSKNYGYTF. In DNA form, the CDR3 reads TGCGCCAGCAGCTTTGACAGTAAAAACTATGGCTACACCTTC. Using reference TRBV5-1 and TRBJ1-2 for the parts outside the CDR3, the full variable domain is KAGVTQTPRYLIKTRGQQVTLSCSPISGHRSVSWYQQTPGQGLQFLFEYFSETQRNKGNFPGRFSGRQFSNSRSEMNVSTLELGDSALYLCASSFDSKNYGYTFGSGTRLTVV.

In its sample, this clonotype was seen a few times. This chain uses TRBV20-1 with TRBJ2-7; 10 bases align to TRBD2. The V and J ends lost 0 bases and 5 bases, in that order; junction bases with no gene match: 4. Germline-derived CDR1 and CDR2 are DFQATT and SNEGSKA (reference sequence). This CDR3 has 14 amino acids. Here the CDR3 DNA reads TGCAGTGCTAGAGAAAGCGGGGGGGCCCACGAGCAGTACTTC. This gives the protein CSARESGGAHEQYF.

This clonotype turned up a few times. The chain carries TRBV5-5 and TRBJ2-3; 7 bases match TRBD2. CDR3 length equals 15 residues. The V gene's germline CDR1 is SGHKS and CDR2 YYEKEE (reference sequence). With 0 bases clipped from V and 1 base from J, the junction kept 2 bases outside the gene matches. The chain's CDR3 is CASSLVREGTDTQYF. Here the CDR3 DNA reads TGTGCCAGCAGCTTGGTTCGGGAGGGCACAGATACGCAGTATTTT.

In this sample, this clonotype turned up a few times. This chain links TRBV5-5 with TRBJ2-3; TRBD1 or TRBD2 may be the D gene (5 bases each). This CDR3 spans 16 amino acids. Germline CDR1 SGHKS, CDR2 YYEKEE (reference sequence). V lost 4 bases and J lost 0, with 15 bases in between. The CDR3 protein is CASSTPLGDSTDTQYF. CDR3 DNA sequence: TGTGCCAGCAGCACCCCGCTGGGGGACAGCACAGATACGCAGTATTTT.

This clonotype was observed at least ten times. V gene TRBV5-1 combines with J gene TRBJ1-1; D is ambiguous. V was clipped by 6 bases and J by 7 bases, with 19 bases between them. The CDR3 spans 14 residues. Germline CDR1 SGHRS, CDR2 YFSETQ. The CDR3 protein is CASTEGSEWSEAFF. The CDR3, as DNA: TGCGCCAGCACGGAGGGAAGTGAGTGGAGTGAAGCTTTCTTT.

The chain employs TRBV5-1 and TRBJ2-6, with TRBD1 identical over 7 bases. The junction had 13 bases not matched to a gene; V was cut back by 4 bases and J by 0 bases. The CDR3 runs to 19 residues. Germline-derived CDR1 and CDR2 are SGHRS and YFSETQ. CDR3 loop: CASSTSETGYYSGANVLTF. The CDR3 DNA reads TGCGCCAGCAGCACCAGCGAGACAGGGTACTACTCTGGGGCCAACGTCCTGACTTTC.

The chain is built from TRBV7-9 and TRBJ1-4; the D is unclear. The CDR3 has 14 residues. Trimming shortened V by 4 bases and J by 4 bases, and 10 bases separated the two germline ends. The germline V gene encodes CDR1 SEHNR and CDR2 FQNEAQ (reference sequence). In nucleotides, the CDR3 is TGTGCCAGCAGCTATGCAGGAGGTAATGAAAAACTGTTTTTT. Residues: CASSYAGGNEKLFF.

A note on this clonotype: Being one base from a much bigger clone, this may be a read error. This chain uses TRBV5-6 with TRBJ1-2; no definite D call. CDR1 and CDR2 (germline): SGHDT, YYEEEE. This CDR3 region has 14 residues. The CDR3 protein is CVSSLGGFDYGYTF. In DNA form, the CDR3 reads TGTGTCAGCAGCTTAGGAGGGTTCGACTATGGCTACACCTTC.

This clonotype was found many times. CDR3 sequence reads: CASSSLTGTEQYF. The CDR3 DNA reads as TGTGCCAGCAGTTCACTGACAGGGACCGAGCAGTACTTC. This chain connects TRBV6-5 to TRBJ2-7; TRBD1 matches at 7 bases. Germline values: CDR1 MNHEY, CDR2 SVGAGI. With 4 bases clipped from V and 6 bases from J, the junction kept 6 bases outside the gene matches. The CDR3 spans 13 residues.

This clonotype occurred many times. The CDR3 spells CATSDRYSYEQYF. In nucleotides, the CDR3 is TGTGCCACCTCCGACAGATATTCCTACGAGCAGTACTTC. The chain has TRBV24-1 and TRBJ2-7; weak D call: TRBD1 (5 bases). With 9 bases removed from V and 1 base from J, the gap between germline ends came to 12 bases. CDR1 is KGHDR and CDR2 is SFDVKD in the germline V gene. The CDR3 runs 13 residues.

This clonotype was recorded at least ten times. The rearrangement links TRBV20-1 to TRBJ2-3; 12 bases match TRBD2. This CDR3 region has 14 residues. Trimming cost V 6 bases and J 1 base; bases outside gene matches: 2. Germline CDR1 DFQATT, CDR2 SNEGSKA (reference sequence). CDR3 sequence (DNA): TGCAGTGCGAGACTAGCGGGAGGCACAGATACGCAGTATTTT. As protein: CSARLAGGTDTQYF.

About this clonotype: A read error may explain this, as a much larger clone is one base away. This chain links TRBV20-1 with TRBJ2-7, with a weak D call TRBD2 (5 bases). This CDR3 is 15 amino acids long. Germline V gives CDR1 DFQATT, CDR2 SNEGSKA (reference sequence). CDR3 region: CSALRGISSSYAQYF. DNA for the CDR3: TGCAGTGCCCTCCGAGGGATTTCCTCCTCCTACGCGCAGTACTTC.

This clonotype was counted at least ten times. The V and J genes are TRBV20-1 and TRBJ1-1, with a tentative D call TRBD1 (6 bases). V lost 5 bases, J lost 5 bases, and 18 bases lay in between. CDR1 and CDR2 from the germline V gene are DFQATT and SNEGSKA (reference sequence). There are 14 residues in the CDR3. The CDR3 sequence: CSAPPGGAWTEAFF. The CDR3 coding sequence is TGCAGTGCTCCCCCTGGGGGGGCTTGGACTGAAGCTTTCTTT.

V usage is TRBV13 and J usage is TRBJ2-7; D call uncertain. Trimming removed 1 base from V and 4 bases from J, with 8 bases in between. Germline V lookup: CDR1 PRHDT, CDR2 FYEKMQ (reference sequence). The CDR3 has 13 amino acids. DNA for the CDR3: TGTGCCAGCAGCTTAGTCTCAGGTTACGAGCAGTACTTC. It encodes CASSLVSGYEQYF.

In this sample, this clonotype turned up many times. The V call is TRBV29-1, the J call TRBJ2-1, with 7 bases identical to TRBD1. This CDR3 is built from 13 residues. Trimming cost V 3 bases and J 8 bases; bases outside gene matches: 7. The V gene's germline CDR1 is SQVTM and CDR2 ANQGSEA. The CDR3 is CSVDDRVSDEQFF. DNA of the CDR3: TGCAGCGTTGATGACAGGGTGTCGGATGAGCAGTTCTTC.

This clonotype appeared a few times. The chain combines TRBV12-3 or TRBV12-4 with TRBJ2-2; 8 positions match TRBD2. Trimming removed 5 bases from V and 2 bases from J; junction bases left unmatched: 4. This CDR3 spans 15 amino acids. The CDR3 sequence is CASSRLASNTGELFF. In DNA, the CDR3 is TGTGCCAGCAGTCGACTAGCGAGTAACACCGGGGAGCTGTTTTTT.

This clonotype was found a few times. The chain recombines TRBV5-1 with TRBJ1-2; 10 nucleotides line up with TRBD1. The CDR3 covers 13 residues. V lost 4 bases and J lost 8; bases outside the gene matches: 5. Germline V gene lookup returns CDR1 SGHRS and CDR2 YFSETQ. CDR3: CASSRTGGEGYTF. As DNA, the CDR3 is TGCGCCAGCAGCAGGACAGGGGGTGAGGGCTACACCTTC.

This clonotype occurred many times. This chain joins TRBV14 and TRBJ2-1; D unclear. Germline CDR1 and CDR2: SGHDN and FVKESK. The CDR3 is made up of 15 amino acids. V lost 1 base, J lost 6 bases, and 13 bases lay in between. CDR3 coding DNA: TGTGCCAGCAGCCAAGCGCTCCTTACCGCCAATGAGCAGTTCTTC. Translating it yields CASSQALLTANEQFF.